This T cell receptor (beta chain) was captured by sequencing in a study of cytomegalovirus exposure and HLA in healthy donors. Study outcomes and limitations: Relative to equally common others, HLA-associated TCR beta chains showed greater clonal expansion in a later analysis.

A multiplex PCR was run with 60 Vbeta primers and 13 Jbeta primers. TCRdb keeps only in-frame clones here, not all; method: immunoSEQ multiplex PCR. The table includes about 120,000 clones, around three quarters detected once. About this clone itself: What it binds is not known.

The CDR3 is 14 amino acids. Germline V gene data show CDR1 as SGHAT and CDR2 as FQNNGV. Losses at the gene ends were 5 bases for V and 5 bases for J; bases not matched to a gene: 6. This clonotype was obtained from a woman between 35 and 50 years old in good health and CMV-seropositive. This rearrangement joins TRBV11-2 to TRBJ1-1; 9 nucleotides line up with TRBD1. The material sequenced was PBMCs. CDR3 nucleotides: TGTGCCAGCAGCCCCGGGACAGGGAGGACTGAAGCTTTCTTT. Translation gives CASSPGTGRTEAFF.